The next 10 T cell receptor beta chains were all read from a single sample in a study of technical replicates of blood from a few donors. Profiling relied on immunoSEQ multiplex PCR, and the TCRdb table lists in-frame clones only, not all of them. The data contain around 76,000 clones, about 90% of them singletons. Sequenced sample: T cells isolated from PBMCs. Source of these receptors: a human donor in good health.

This chain joins TRBV29-1 and TRBJ1-1; 8 bases map to TRBD1. CDR1 is SQVTM and CDR2 is ANQGSEA in the germline V gene. The CDR3 length is 11 residues. V was clipped by 3 bases and J by 7 bases; unmatched bases: 1. CDR3 sequence (DNA): TGCAGCGTTGACAGGGGGCTTGAAGCTTTCTTT. Protein: CSVDRGLEAFF.

This chain uses TRBV28 with TRBJ1-3; the match to TRBD1 covers 7 bases. Per the germline V gene, CDR1 is MDHEN and CDR2 is SYDVKM. V trimming: 2 bases; J trimming: 0 bases; junction bases outside the gene matches: 7. The CDR3 has 17 amino acids. CDR3 region: CASSLVDRVYSGNTIYF. CDR3 nucleotide sequence: TGTGCCAGCAGTTTAGTCGACAGGGTTTACTCTGGAAACACCATATATTTT. The full variable domain, completed using reference TRBV28 and TRBJ1-3, is DVKVTQSSRYLVKRTGEKVFLECVQDMDHENMFWYRQDPGLGLRLIYFSYDVKMKEKGDIPEGYSVSREKKERFSLILESASTNQTSMYLCASSLVDRVYSGNTIYFGEGSWLTVV.

This chain connects TRBV7-3 to TRBJ1-2; perhaps TRBD1 as D (6 bases). CDR3 size: 14 residues. The germline gives CDR1 SGHTA, CDR2 FQGTGA. V lost 1 base, J lost 6 bases, and 12 bases lay in between. The CDR3 bases are TGTGCCAGCAGCTTAAGTGCAGGGGTTGATGGCTACACCTTC. Its translation is CASSLSAGVDGYTF.

This rearrangement joins TRBV18 to TRBJ1-2; TRBD1 matches at 7 bases. With V trimmed by 6 bases and J by 5 bases, 6 bases remained unmatched. CDR1 is KGHSH, CDR2 LQKENI, per germline. The CDR3 loop spans 13 amino acids. CDR3 residues: CASSPRDRYGYTF. CDR3 coding DNA: TGTGCCAGCTCGCCCCGGGACAGATATGGCTACACCTTC.

This chain connects TRBV2 to TRBJ1-2; TRBD1 aligns across 9 bases. Germline-derived CDR1 and CDR2 are SNHLY and FYNNEI. CDR3 size: 13 residues. V dropped 8 bases and J dropped 6; count of bases not matched to a gene: 7. The CDR3: CASHGTGRDGYTF. The CDR3 DNA reads as TGTGCCAGCCACGGGACAGGGAGGGATGGCTACACCTTC.

V usage is TRBV2 and J usage is TRBJ1-1; no clear D gene. The ends were cut back, 8 bases at V and 1 base at J, with 11 bases in the middle. The CDR3 spans 13 residues. Looked up from germline, CDR1 is SNHLY and CDR2 is FYNNEI. This chain's CDR3 is CASSKTQNTEAFF. The CDR3 DNA reads TGTGCCAGCTCTAAGACACAGAACACTGAAGCTTTCTTT. Using reference TRBV2 and TRBJ1-1 for the parts outside the CDR3, the full variable domain is EPEVTQTPSHQVTQMGQEVILRCVPISNHLYFYWYRQILGQKVEFLVSFYNNEISEKSEIFDDQFSVERPDGSNFTLKIRSTKLEDSAMYFCASSKTQNTEAFFGQGTRLTVV.

CDR3: CASSPEDIYNSPLHF. DNA for the CDR3: TGTGCCAGCTCACCCGAGGACATATATAATTCACCCCTCCACTTT. The chain carries TRBV18 and TRBJ1-6, with a weak D call TRBD1 (5 bases). Germline CDR1 is KGHSH and CDR2 is LQKENI. Trimming shortened V by 3 bases and J by 4 bases, and 10 bases separated the two germline ends. The CDR3 sequence is 15 residues long.

This clone was counted a single time. V and J are TRBV5-4 and TRBJ2-2, with TRBD2 matching 9 bases. V was clipped by 4 bases and J by 2 bases; unmatched bases: 9. CDR3 size: 17 residues. Germline V CDR1 and CDR2: SGHNT, YYREEE (reference sequence). CDR3 protein: CASSVLAGPDNTGELFF. In DNA, the CDR3 is TGTGCCAGCAGCGTACTAGCGGGCCCCGATAACACCGGGGAGCTGTTTTTT.

This chain joins TRBV5-1 and TRBJ2-3; possibly TRBD2 for D (6 bases). Germline V gene sequence: CDR1 SGHRS, CDR2 YFSETQ. Trimming took 0 bases from V and 3 from J, leaving 14 bases between them. CDR3 length equals 16 residues. DNA for the CDR3: TGCGCCAGCAGCTTGGGAAGGGACTTGTCAACAGATACGCAGTATTTT. As protein: CASSLGRDLSTDTQYF.

V usage is TRBV6-6 and J usage is TRBJ2-3; 7 bases fit TRBD1. This CDR3 has 15 amino acids. The V and J ends lost 5 bases and 2 bases, in that order; junction bases with no gene match: 7. Germline CDR1 reads MNHNY; CDR2 reads SVGAGI (reference sequence). CDR3 sequence: CASSGTRGNTDTQYF. The DNA for the CDR3 is TGTGCCAGCAGTGGAACCAGGGGGAACACAGATACGCAGTATTTT.